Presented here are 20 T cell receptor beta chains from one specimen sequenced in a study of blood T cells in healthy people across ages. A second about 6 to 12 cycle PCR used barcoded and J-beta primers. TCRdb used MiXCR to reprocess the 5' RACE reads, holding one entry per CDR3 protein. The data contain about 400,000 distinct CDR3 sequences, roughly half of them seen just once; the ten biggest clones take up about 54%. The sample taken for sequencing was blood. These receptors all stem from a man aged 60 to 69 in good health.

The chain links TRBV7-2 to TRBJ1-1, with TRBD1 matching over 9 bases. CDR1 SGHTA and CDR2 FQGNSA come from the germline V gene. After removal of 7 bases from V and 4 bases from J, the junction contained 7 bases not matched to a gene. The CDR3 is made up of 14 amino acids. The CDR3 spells CASTVDRGGTEAFF. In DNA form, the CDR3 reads TGTGCCAGCACCGTTGACAGGGGGGGCACTGAAGCTTTCTTT.

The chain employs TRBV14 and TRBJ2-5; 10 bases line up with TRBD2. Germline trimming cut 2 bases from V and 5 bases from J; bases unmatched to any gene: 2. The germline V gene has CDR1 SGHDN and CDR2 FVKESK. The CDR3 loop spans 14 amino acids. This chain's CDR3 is CASSQTSGEETQYF. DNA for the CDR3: TGTGCCAGCAGCCAAACTAGCGGGGAGGAGACCCAGTACTTC.

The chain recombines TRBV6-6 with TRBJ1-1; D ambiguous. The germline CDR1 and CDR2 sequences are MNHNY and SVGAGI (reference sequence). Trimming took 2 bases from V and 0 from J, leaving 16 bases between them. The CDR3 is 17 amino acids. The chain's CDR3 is CASSYAARRSMNTEAFF. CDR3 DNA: TGTGCCAGCAGTTACGCCGCGAGACGGAGCATGAACACTGAAGCTTTCTTT.

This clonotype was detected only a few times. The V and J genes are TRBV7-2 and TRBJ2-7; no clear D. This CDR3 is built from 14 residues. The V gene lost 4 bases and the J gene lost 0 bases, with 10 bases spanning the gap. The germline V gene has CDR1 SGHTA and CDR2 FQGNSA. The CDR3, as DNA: TGTGCCAGCAGCTCCGCGTTGAGCTCCTACGAGCAGTACTTC. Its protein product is CASSSALSSYEQYF. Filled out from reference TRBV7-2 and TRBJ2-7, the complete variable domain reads GAGVSQSPSNKVTEKGKDVELRCDPISGHTALYWYRQSLGQGLEFLIYFQGNSAPDKSGLPSDRFSAERTGGSVSTLTIQRTQQEDSAVYLCASSSALSSYEQYFGPGTRLTVT.

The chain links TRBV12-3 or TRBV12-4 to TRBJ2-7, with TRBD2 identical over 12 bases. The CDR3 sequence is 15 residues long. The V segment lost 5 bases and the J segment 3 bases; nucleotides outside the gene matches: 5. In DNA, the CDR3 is TGTGCCAGCAGTCCGGGACTAGCGGGTGTCTACGAGCAGTACTTC. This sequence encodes CASSPGLAGVYEQYF.

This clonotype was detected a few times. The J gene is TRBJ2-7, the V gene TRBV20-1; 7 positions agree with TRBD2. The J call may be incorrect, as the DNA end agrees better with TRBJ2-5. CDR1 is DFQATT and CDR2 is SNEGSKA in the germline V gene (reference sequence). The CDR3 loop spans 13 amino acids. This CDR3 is CSAAGEPQETQYF. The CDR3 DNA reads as TGCAGTGCGGCGGGGGAACCACAGGAGACCCAGTACTTC.

DNA for the CDR3: TGTGCCAGCAGTGAGACTAGCGGGAGTGGATACAATGAGCAGTTCTTC. Encoded protein: CASSETSGSGYNEQFF. This chain connects TRBV25-1 to TRBJ2-1; the match to TRBD2 covers 12 bases. V was pared by 3 bases and J by 4 bases, with 4 bases of the junction left unmatched. Germline V gene lookup returns CDR1 MGHDK and CDR2 SYGVNS. This CDR3 spans 16 amino acids.

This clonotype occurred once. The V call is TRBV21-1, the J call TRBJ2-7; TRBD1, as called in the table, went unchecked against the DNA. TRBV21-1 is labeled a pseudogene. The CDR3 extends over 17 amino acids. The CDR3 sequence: CASSKLGIRPGPYEQYF. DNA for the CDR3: TGTGCCAGCAGCAAATTGGGCATCCGGCCGGGGCCCTACGAGCAGTACTTC.

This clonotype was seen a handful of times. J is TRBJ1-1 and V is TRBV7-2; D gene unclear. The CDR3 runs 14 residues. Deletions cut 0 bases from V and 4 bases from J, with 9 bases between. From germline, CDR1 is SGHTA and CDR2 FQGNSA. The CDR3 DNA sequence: TGTGCCAGCAGCTTAGCAGGGAAGGCCACTGAAGCTTTCTTT. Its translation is CASSLAGKATEAFF.

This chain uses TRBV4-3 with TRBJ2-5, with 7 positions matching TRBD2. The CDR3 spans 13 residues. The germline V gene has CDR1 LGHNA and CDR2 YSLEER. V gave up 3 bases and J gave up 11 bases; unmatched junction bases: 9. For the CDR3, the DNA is TGCGCCAGCAGCCACCTCGGGGGGAATGAGCAGTACTTC. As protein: CASSHLGGNEQYF.

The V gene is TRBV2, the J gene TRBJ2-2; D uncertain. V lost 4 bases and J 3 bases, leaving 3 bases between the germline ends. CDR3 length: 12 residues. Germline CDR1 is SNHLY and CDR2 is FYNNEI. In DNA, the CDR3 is TGTGCCAGCAGTGGTTACACCGGGGAGCTGTTTTTT. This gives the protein CASSGYTGELFF.

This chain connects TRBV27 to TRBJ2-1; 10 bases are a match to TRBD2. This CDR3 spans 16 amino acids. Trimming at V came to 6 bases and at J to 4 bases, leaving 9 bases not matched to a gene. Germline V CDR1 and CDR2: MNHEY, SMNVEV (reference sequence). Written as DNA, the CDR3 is TGTGCCAGCAGGTTAGCGGGAGGCCACTCTTACAATGAGCAGTTCTTC. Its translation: CASRLAGGHSYNEQFF.

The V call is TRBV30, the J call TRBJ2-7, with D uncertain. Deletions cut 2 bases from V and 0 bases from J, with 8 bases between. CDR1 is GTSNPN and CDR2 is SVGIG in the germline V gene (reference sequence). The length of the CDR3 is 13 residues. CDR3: CAWSTGSSYEQYF. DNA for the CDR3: TGTGCCTGGAGTACTGGCAGCTCCTACGAGCAGTACTTC.

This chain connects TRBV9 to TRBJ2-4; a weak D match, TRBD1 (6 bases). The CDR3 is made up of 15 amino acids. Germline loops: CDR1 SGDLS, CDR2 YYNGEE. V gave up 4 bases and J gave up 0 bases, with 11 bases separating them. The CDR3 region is CASSPTRGAKNIQYF. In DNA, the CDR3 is TGTGCCAGCAGCCCTACCAGGGGAGCCAAAAACATTCAGTACTTC.

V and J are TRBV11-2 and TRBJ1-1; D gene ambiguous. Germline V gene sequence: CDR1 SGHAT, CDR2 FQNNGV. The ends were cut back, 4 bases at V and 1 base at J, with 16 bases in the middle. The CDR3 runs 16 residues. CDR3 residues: CASSSVSGRGNTEAFF. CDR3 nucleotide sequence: TGTGCCAGCAGCTCCGTCTCGGGCAGAGGGAACACTGAAGCTTTCTTT. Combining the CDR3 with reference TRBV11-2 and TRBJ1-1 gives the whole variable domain EAGVAQSPRYKIIEKRQSVAFWCNPISGHATLYWYQQILGQGPKLLIQFQNNGVVDDSQLPKDRFSAERLKGVDSTLKIQPAKLEDSAVYLCASSSVSGRGNTEAFFGQGTRLTVV.

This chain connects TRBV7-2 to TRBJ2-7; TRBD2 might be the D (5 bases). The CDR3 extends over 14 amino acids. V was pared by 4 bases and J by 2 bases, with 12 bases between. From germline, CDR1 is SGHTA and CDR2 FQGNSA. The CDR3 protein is CASSSGRGTYEQYF. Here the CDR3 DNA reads TGTGCCAGCAGCTCGGGAAGAGGAACCTACGAGCAGTACTTC.

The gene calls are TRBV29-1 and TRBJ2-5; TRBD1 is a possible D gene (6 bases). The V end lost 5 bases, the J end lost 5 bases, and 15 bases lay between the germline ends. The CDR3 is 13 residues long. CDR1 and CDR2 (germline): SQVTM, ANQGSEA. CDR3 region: CSVLGGLGETQYF. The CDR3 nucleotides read TGCAGCGTTCTAGGGGGATTAGGTGAGACCCAGTACTTC.

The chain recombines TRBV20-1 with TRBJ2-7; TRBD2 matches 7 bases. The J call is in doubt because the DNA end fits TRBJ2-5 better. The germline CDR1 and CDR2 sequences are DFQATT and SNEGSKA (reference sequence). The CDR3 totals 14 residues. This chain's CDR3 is CSAPEAAGRETQYF. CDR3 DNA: TGCAGTGCCCCCGAGGCAGCGGGACGAGAGACCCAGTACTTC.

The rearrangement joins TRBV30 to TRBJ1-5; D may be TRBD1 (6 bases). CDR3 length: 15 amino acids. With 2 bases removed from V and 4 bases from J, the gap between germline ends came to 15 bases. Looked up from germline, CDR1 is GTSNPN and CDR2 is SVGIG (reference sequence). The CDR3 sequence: CAWSNRGGGNQPQHF. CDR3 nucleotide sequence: TGTGCCTGGAGTAACAGAGGGGGTGGGAATCAGCCCCAGCATTTT.

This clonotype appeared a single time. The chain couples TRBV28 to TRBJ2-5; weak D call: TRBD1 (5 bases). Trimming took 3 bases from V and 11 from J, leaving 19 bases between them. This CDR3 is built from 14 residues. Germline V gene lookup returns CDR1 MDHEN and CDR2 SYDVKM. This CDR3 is CASSFQGAGRRQYF. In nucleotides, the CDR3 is TGTGCCAGCAGTTTCCAAGGGGCCGGTAGAAGGCAGTACTTC.